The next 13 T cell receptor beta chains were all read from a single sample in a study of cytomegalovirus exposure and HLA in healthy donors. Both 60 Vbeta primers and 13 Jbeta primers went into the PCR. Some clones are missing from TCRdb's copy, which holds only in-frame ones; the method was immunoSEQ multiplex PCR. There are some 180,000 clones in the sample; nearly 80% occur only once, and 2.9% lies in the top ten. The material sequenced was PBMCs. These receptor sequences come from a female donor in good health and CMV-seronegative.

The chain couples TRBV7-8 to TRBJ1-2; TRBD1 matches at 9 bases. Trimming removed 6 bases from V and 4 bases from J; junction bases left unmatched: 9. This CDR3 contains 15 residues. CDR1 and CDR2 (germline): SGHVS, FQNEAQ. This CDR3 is CASSFMDRGPYGYTF. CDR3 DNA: TGTGCCAGCAGTTTCATGGACAGGGGCCCCTATGGCTACACCTTC.

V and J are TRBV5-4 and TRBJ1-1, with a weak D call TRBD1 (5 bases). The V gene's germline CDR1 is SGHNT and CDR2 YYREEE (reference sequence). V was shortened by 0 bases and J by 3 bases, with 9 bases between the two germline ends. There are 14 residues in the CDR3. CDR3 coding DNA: TGTGCCAGCAGCTTGGGGGGCGCGGACACTGAAGCTTTCTTT. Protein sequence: CASSLGGADTEAFF.

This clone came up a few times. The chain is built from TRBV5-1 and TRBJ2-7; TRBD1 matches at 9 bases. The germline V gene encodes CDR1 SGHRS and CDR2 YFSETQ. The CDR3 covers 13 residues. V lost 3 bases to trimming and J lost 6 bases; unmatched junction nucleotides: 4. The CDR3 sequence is CASSWTGVVEQYF. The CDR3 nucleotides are TGCGCCAGCAGCTGGACAGGGGTTGTCGAGCAGTACTTC. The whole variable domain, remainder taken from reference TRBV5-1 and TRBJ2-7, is KAGVTQTPRYLIKTRGQQVTLSCSPISGHRSVSWYQQTPGQGLQFLFEYFSETQRNKGNFPGRFSGRQFSNSRSEMNVSTLELGDSALYLCASSWTGVVEQYFGPGTRLTVT.

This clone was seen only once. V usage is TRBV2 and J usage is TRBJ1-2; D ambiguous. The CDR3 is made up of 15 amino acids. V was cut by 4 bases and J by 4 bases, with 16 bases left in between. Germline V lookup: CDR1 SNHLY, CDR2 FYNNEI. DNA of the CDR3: TGTGCCAGCAGTGCCATCGGGGAGACCTTCTATGGCTACACCTTC. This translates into CASSAIGETFYGYTF. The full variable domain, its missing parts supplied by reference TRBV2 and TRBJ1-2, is EPEVTQTPSHQVTQMGQEVILRCVPISNHLYFYWYRQILGQKVEFLVSFYNNEISEKSEIFDDQFSVERPDGSNFTLKIRSTKLEDSAMYFCASSAIGETFYGYTFGSGTRLTVV.

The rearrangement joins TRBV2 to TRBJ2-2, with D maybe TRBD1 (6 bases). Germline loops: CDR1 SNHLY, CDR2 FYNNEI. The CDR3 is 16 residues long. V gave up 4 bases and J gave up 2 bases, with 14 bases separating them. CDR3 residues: CASSGTGTTNTGELFF. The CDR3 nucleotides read TGTGCCAGCAGTGGGACCGGGACAACTAACACCGGGGAGCTGTTTTTT.

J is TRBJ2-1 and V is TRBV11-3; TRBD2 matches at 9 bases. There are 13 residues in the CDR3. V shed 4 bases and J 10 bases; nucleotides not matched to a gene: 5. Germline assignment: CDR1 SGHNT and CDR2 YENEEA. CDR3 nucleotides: TGTGCCAGCAGCTCCCGTGGACTAGCGGAGCAGTTCTTC. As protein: CASSSRGLAEQFF.

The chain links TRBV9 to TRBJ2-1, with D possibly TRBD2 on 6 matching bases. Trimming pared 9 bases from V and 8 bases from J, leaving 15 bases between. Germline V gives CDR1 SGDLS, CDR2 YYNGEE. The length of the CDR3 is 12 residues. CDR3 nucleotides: TGTGCCACGGGACTCCTAGCGCATGAGCAGTTCTTC. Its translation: CATGLLAHEQFF.

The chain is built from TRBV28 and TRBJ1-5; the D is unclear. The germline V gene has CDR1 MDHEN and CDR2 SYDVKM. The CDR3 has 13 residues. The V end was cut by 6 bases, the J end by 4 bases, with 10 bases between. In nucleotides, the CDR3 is TGTGCCAGCAGGACGGGTTGGAATCAGCCCCAGCATTTT. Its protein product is CASRTGWNQPQHF.

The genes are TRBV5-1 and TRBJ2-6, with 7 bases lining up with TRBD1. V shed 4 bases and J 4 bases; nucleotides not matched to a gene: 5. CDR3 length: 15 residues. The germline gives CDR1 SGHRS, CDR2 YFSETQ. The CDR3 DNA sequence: TGCGCCAGCAGCGTAGGGGGCGCGGGGGCCAACGTCCTGACTTTC. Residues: CASSVGGAGANVLTF.

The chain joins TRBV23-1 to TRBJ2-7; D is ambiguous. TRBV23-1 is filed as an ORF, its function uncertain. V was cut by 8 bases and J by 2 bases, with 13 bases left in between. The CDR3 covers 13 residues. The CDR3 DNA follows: TGCGCCAGCGGCACAGAGATTGCCTACGAGCAGTACTTC. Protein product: CASGTEIAYEQYF.

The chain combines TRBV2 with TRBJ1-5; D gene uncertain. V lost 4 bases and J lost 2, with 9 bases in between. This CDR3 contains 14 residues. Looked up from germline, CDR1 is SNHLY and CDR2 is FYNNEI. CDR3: CASSVSYGNQPQHF. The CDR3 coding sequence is TGTGCCAGCAGTGTAAGCTATGGCAATCAGCCCCAGCATTTT.

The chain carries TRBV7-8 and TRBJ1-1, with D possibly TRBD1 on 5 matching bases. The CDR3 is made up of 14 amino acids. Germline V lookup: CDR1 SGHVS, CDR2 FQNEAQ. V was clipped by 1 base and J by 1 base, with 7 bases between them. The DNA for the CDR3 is TGTGCCAGCAGCTTAGGAAGGGGGAACACTGAAGCTTTCTTT. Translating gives CASSLGRGNTEAFF.

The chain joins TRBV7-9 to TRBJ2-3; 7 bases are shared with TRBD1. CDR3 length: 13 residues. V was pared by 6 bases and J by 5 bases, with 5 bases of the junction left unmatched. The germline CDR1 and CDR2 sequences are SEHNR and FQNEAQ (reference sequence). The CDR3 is CASSRDSEDTQYF. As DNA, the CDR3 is TGTGCCAGCAGTCGGGACAGTGAAGATACGCAGTATTTT.